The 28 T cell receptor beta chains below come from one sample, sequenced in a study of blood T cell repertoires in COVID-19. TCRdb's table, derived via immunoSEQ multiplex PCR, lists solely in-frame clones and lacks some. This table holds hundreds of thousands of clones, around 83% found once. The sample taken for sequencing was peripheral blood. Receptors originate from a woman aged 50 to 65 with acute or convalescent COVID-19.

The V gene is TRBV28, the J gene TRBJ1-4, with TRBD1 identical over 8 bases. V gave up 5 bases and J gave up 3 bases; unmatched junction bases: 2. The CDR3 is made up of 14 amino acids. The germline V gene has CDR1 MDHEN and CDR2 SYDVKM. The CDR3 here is CASSPTGANEKLFF. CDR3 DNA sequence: TGTGCCAGCAGTCCGACAGGGGCTAATGAAAAACTGTTTTTT.

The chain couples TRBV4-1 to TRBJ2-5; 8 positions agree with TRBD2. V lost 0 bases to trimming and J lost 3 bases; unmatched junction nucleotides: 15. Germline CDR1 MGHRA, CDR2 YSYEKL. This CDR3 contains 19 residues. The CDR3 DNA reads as TGCGCCAGCAGCCAAGATCCACCCCGGATAGCGGGACTAAAAGAGACCCAGTACTTC. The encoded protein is CASSQDPPRIAGLKETQYF.

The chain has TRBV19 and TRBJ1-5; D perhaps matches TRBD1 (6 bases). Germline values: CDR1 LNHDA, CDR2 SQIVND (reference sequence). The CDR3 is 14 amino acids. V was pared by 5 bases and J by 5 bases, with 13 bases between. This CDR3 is CASSPGDNHQPQHF. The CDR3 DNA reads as TGTGCCAGTAGTCCAGGGGACAATCATCAGCCCCAGCATTTT.

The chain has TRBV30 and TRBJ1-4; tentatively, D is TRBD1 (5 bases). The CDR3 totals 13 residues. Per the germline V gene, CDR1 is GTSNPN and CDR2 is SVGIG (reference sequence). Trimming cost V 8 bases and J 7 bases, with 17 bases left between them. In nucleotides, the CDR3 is TGTGCCGGGACGGCGGCAGCAATTGAAAAACTGTTTTTT. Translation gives CAGTAAAIEKLFF.

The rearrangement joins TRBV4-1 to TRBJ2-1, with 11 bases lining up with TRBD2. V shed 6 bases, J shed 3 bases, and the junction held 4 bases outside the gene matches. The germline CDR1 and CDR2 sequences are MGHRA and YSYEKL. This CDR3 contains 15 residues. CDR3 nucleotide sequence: TGCGCCAGCAGTATAGGGACTAGCGGCTACAATGAGCAGTTCTTC. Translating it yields CASSIGTSGYNEQFF.

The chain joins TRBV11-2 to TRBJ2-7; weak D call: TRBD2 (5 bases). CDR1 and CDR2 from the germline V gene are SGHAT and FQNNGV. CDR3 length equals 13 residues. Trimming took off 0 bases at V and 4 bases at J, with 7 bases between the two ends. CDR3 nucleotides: TGTGCCAGCAGCTTAGACCCGGGGTACGAGCAGTACTTC. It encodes CASSLDPGYEQYF.

DNA for the CDR3: TGTGCCAGCAGCTCGACTAGCGGACCAGGTGAGCAGTTCTTC. Encoded protein: CASSSTSGPGEQFF. The chain has TRBV7-9 and TRBJ2-1; TRBD2 aligns across 9 bases. Germline V gene sequence: CDR1 SEHNR, CDR2 FQNEAQ (reference sequence). CDR3 size: 14 residues. The ends lost 4 bases at V and 9 bases at J; junction bases unmatched: 7.

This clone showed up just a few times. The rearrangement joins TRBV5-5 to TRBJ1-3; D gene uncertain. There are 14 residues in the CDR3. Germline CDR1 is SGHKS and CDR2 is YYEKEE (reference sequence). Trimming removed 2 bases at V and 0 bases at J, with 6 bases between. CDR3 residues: CASSFGFSGNTIYF. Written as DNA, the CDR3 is TGTGCCAGCAGCTTTGGCTTCTCTGGAAACACCATATATTTT. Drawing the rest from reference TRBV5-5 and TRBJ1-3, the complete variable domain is DAGVTQSPTHLIKTRGQQVTLRCSPISGHKSVSWYQQVLGQGPQFIFQYYEKEERGRGNFPDRFSARQFPNYSSELNVNALLLGDSALYLCASSFGFSGNTIYFGEGSWLTVV.

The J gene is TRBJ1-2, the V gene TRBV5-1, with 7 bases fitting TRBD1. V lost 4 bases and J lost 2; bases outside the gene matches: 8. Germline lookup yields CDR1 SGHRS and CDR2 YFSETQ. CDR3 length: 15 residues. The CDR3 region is CASSIDRARNYGYTF. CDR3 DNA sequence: TGCGCCAGCAGCATCGACAGGGCGCGAAACTATGGCTACACCTTC.

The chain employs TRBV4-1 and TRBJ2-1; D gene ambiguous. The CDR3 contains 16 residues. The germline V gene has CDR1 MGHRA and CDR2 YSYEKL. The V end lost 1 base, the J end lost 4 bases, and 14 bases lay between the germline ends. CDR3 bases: TGCGCCAGCAGCCAAGTTCTAGAAGCCCTATACAATGAGCAGTTCTTC. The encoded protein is CASSQVLEALYNEQFF.

The CDR3 reads CASSSDSLNTEAFF. The CDR3 DNA reads as TGTGCCAGCAGTTCAGACAGCTTGAACACTGAAGCTTTCTTT. The J gene is TRBJ1-1, the V gene TRBV6-5, with D tentatively TRBD1 (5 bases). Trimming took off 4 bases at V and 0 bases at J, with 9 bases between the two ends. The CDR3 loop spans 14 amino acids. Looked up from germline, CDR1 is MNHEY and CDR2 is SVGAGI.

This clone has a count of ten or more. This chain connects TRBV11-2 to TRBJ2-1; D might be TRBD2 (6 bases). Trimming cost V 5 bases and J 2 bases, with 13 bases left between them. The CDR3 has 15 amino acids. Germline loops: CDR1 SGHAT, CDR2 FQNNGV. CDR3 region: CASSHTSLTYNEQFF. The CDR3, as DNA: TGTGCCAGCAGCCACACTAGCCTAACCTACAATGAGCAGTTCTTC.

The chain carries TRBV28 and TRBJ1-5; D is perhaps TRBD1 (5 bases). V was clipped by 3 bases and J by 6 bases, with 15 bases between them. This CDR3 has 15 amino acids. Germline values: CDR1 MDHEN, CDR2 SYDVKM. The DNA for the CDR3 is TGTGCCAGCAGTTTGGGGGGGGTGGGTAGTCAGCCCCAGCATTTT. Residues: CASSLGGVGSQPQHF.

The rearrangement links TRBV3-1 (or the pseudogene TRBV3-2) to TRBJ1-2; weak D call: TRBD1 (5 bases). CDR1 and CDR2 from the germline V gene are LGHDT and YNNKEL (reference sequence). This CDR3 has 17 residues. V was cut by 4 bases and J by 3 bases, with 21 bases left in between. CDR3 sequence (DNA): TGTGCCAGCAGCCGAGGCCGCGGTTGGGGCGCGGACTATGGCTACACCTTC. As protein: CASSRGRGWGADYGYTF.

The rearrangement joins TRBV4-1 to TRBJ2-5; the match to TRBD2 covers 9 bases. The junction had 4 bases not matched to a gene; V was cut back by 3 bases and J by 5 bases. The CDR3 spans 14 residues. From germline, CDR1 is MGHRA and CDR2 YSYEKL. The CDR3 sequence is CASSQALAGETQYF. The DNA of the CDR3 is TGCGCCAGCAGCCAGGCGCTAGCGGGGGAGACCCAGTACTTC.

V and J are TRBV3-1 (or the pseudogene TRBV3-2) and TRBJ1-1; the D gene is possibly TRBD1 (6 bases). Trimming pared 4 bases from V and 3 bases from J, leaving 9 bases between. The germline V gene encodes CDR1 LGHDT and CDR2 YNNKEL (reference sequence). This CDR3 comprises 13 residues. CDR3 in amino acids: CASSLAGDTEAFF. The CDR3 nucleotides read TGTGCCAGCAGCCTCGCAGGGGACACTGAAGCTTTCTTT.

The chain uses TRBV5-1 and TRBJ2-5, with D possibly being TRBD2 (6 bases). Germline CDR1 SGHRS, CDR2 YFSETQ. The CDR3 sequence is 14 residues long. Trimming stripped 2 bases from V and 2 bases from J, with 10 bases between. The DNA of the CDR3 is TGCGCCAGCAGCTTTGCGGGGAGGCAAGAGACCCAGTACTTC. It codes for CASSFAGRQETQYF. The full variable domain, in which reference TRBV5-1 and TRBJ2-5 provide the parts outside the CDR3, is KAGVTQTPRYLIKTRGQQVTLSCSPISGHRSVSWYQQTPGQGLQFLFEYFSETQRNKGNFPGRFSGRQFSNSRSEMNVSTLELGDSALYLCASSFAGRQETQYFGPGTRLLVL.

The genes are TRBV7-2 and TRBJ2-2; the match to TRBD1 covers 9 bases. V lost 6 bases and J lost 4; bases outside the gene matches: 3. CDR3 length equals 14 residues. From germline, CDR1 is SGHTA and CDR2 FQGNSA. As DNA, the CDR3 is TGTGCCAGCAGAACGACAGGGGGCACCGGGGAGCTGTTTTTT. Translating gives CASRTTGGTGELFF.

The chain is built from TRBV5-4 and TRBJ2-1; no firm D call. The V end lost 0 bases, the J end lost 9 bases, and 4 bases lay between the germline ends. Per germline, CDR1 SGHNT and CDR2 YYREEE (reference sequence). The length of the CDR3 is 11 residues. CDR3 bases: TGTGCCAGCAGCTTGGGGGCTGAGCAGTTCTTC. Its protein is CASSLGAEQFF.

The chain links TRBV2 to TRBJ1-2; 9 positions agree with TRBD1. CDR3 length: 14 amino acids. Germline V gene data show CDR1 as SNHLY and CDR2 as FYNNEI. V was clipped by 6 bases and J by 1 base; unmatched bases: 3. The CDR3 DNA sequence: TGTGCCAGCAGGGGGACAGGGATTAACTATGGCTACACCTTC. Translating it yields CASRGTGINYGYTF.

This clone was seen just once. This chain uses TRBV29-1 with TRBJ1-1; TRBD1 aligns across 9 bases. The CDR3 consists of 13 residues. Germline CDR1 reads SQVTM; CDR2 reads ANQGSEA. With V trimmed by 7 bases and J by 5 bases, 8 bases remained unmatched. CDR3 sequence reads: CSALSQGATEAFF. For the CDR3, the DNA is TGCAGCGCCCTTTCACAGGGGGCGACTGAAGCTTTCTTT. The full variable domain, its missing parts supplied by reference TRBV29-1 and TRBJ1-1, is SAVISQKPSRDICQRGTSLTIQCQVDSQVTMMFWYRQQPGQSLTLIATANQGSEATYESGFVIDKFPISRPNLTFSTLTVSNMSPEDSSIYLCSALSQGATEAFFGQGTRLTVV.

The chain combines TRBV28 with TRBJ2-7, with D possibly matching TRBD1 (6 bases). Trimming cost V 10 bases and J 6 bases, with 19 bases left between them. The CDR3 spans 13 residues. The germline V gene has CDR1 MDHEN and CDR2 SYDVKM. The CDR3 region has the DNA TGTGCCACATACAGGGTCAATTTGGGCGAGCAGTACTTC. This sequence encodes CATYRVNLGEQYF.

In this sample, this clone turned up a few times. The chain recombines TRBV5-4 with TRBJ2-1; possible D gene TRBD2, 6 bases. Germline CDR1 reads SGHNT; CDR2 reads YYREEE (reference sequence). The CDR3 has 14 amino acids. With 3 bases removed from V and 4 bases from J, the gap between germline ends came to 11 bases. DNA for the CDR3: TGTGCCAGCAGCTCGTGGACTATATACAATGAGCAGTTCTTC. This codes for CASSSWTIYNEQFF.

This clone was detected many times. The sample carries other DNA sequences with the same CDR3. The DNA for the CDR3 is TGCGCCAGCAGCCTAGCCGGGACAGCGAACACTGAAGCTTTCTTT. As protein: CASSLAGTANTEAFF. This chain links TRBV5-1 with TRBJ1-1; 7 bases map to TRBD1. The CDR3 is 15 residues long. CDR1 and CDR2 (germline): SGHRS, YFSETQ. V was clipped by 4 bases and J by 1 base; unmatched bases: 7.

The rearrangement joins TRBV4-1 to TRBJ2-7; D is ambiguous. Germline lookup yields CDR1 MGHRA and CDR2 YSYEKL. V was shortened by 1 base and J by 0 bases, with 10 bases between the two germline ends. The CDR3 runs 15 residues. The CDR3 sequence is CASSQGWPGSYEQYF. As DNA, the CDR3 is TGCGCCAGCAGCCAAGGTTGGCCGGGCTCCTACGAGCAGTACTTC.

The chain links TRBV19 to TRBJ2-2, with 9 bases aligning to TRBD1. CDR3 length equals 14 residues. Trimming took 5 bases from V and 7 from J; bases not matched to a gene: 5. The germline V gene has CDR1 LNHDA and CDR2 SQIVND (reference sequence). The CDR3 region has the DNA TGTGCCAGTAGTGCAGGACAGGGGCTCGGGGAGCTGTTTTTT. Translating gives CASSAGQGLGELFF.

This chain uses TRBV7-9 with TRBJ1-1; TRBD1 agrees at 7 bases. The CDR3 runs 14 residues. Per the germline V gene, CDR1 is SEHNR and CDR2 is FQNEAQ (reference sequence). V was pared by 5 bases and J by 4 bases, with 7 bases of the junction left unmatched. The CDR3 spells CASSPGGWGTEAFF. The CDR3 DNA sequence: TGTGCCAGCAGCCCAGGGGGGTGGGGCACTGAAGCTTTCTTT.

CDR3: CASWGAGTGEETQYF. The CDR3 DNA is TGTGCCAGCTGGGGTGCCGGGACAGGAGAAGAGACCCAGTACTTC. This rearrangement joins TRBV2 to TRBJ2-5; 8 bases match TRBD1. Germline V CDR1 and CDR2: SNHLY, FYNNEI. The CDR3 extends over 15 amino acids. Trimming removed 8 bases from V and 3 bases from J; junction bases left unmatched: 11.